These 29 T cell receptor beta chains originate from one sample sequenced in a study of T cells in narcolepsy. Profiling relied on immunoSEQ multiplex PCR, and the TCRdb table lists in-frame clones only, not all of them. The sample shows more than 20,000 clones, approximately 85% of them seen only once. Specimen: memory (CD45RA-) CD4+ T cells from blood. The receptors derive from a human donor in good health.

This chain connects TRBV27 to TRBJ2-3; 9 bases fit TRBD2. Germline V gene data show CDR1 as MNHEY and CDR2 as SMNVEV (reference sequence). The CDR3 is 16 residues long. The J segment lost 6 bases and the V segment lost 3 bases, leaving 10 bases of the junction unmatched. The CDR3 nucleotides are TGTGCCAGCAGTTTGCTGGGTAGCGGGAGTCGGGATACGCAGTATTTT. Translated, it gives CASSLLGSGSRDTQYF.

V is TRBV7-8 and J is TRBJ2-3; D uncertain. Trimming shortened V by 1 base and J by 1 base, and 9 bases separated the two germline ends. Germline assignment: CDR1 SGHVS and CDR2 FQNEAQ. The CDR3 loop spans 15 amino acids. The CDR3 DNA reads as TGTGCCAGCAGCTTAGATACACGCGGCACAGATACGCAGTATTTT. Translating gives CASSLDTRGTDTQYF.

Turning to this clone: This same CDR3 is encoded by further DNA sequences in the sample. The J gene is TRBJ1-2, the V gene TRBV27; maybe TRBD1 (6 bases). Between the trimmed V and J ends, which lost 6 bases and 8 bases, there was a span of 16 bases. Germline V gives CDR1 MNHEY, CDR2 SMNVEV (reference sequence). There are 13 residues in the CDR3. The CDR3 is CASSLRTEGGYTF. For the CDR3, the DNA is TGTGCCAGCAGCTTACGGACAGAGGGGGGCTACACCTTC.

CDR3 DNA: TGTGCCAGCAGCTTCGACTTGAGCTCCTACAATGAGCAGTTCTTC. Its protein is CASSFDLSSYNEQFF. The chain has TRBV5-4 and TRBJ2-1; no clear D gene. V was pared by 2 bases and J by 0 bases, with 9 bases between. Germline V gives CDR1 SGHNT, CDR2 YYREEE (reference sequence). The CDR3 totals 15 residues.

The J gene is TRBJ1-2, the V gene TRBV5-5; 7 bases fit TRBD1. The CDR3 is 13 amino acids. The ends lost 4 bases at V and 6 bases at J; junction bases unmatched: 6. Germline CDR1 is SGHKS and CDR2 is YYEKEE (reference sequence). The CDR3 is CASSRRTGHGYTF. The DNA of the CDR3 is TGTGCCAGCAGCCGGAGGACAGGACATGGCTACACCTTC.

This clone was counted a few times. The rearrangement links TRBV7-2 to TRBJ2-5; TRBD2 agrees at 7 bases. The V gene's germline CDR1 is SGHTA and CDR2 FQGNSA. This CDR3 spans 16 amino acids. The trim removed 1 base at V and 6 bases at J, leaving 11 bases unmatched. CDR3 loop: CASSLEVAGVKQTQYF. The CDR3 DNA reads as TGTGCCAGCAGCTTAGAGGTGGCGGGAGTTAAGCAGACCCAGTACTTC.

This chain connects TRBV10-3 to TRBJ1-1, with D unclear. V was cut by 6 bases and J by 0 bases, with 11 bases left in between. The V gene's germline CDR1 is ENHRY and CDR2 SYGVKD. The CDR3 is made up of 14 amino acids. CDR3 sequence: CAIRPGTMNTEAFF. The CDR3 region has the DNA TGTGCCATCAGACCGGGCACGATGAACACTGAAGCTTTCTTT.

This chain links TRBV6-5 with TRBJ1-5; D ambiguous. The CDR3 consists of 13 residues. CDR1 MNHEY and CDR2 SVGAGI come from the germline V gene. Between the trimmed V and J ends, which lost 5 bases and 3 bases, there was a span of 8 bases. Here the CDR3 reads CASSEQDNQPQHF. The CDR3 DNA is TGTGCCAGCAGTGAGCAGGACAATCAGCCCCAGCATTTT.

CDR3 protein: CASSIGQGAGHEQYF. For the CDR3, the DNA is TGTGCCAGTAGTATAGGACAGGGGGCGGGACACGAGCAGTACTTC. This sequence joins TRBV19 and TRBJ2-7, with 10 bases that match TRBD1. The V segment lost 1 base and the J segment 5 bases; nucleotides outside the gene matches: 5. This CDR3 spans 15 amino acids. Germline V gene lookup returns CDR1 LNHDA and CDR2 SQIVND (reference sequence). The entire variable domain, with the rest obtained from reference TRBV19 and TRBJ2-7, is as follows: DGGITQSPKYLFRKEGQNVTLSCEQNLNHDAMYWYRQDPGQGLRLIYYSQIVNDFQKGDIAEGYSVSREKKESFPLTVTSAQKNPTAFYLCASSIGQGAGHEQYFGPGTRLTVT.

CDR3 coding DNA: TGTGCCAGCAGCTTGTCGGGTTTTGACACTGAAGCTTTCTTT. As protein: CASSLSGFDTEAFF. The chain links TRBV5-6 to TRBJ1-1; D uncertain. V lost 1 base and J lost 3, with 10 bases in between. Germline assignment: CDR1 SGHDT and CDR2 YYEEEE. The CDR3 length is 14 residues.

The chain links TRBV27 to TRBJ2-3; 12 nucleotides align to TRBD2. With V trimmed by 5 bases and J by 2 bases, 8 bases remained unmatched. Looked up from germline, CDR1 is MNHEY and CDR2 is SMNVEV (reference sequence). The CDR3 consists of 17 residues. The CDR3 region has the DNA TGTGCCAGCAGTCACAAACGACTAGCGGGGGCCACAGATACGCAGTATTTT. Translation gives CASSHKRLAGATDTQYF.

This rearrangement joins TRBV6-1 to TRBJ1-1; D gene uncertain. Germline lookup yields CDR1 MNHNS and CDR2 SASEGT. The CDR3 extends over 13 amino acids. The V gene lost 3 bases and the J gene lost 0 bases, with 5 bases spanning the gap. This CDR3 is CASSDSLNTEAFF. CDR3 sequence (DNA): TGTGCCAGCAGTGATAGCTTGAACACTGAAGCTTTCTTT.

This CDR3 reads CASSPVITGQKAFF. The CDR3 DNA is TGCGCCAGCAGCCCCGTGATTACAGGGCAAAAAGCTTTCTTT. This chain uses TRBV10-1 with TRBJ1-1; D perhaps matches TRBD1 (6 bases). Deletions cut 6 bases from V and 9 bases from J, with 20 bases between. This CDR3 comprises 14 residues. The germline V gene encodes CDR1 WNHNN and CDR2 SYGVQD (reference sequence).

This chain connects TRBV5-1 to TRBJ2-4, with D possibly matching TRBD1 (8 bases). With 2 bases removed from V and 7 bases from J, the gap between germline ends came to 13 bases. CDR3 length equals 14 residues. Per germline, CDR1 SGHRS and CDR2 YFSETQ. CDR3 loop: CASSFGQGGNIQYF. In DNA, the CDR3 is TGCGCCAGCAGCTTCGGACAGGGAGGGAACATTCAGTACTTC.

The chain employs TRBV7-9 and TRBJ2-7; 8 positions match TRBD1. The J segment lost 6 bases and the V segment lost 3 bases, leaving 4 bases of the junction unmatched. Germline values: CDR1 SEHNR, CDR2 FQNEAQ (reference sequence). The CDR3 has 13 residues. The CDR3, as DNA: TGTGCCAGCAGCTTCGACAGGGGTGGCGAGCAGTACTTC. This codes for CASSFDRGGEQYF. Variable domain in full (rest from reference TRBV7-9 and TRBJ2-7): DTGVSQNPRHKITKRGQNVTFRCDPISEHNRLYWYRQTLGQGPEFLTYFQNEAQLEKSRLLSDRFSAERPKGSFSTLEIQRTEQGDSAMYLCASSFDRGGEQYFGPGTRLTVT.

A single count supports this clone. The rearrangement joins TRBV9 to TRBJ2-7; 14 nucleotides align to TRBD2. CDR1 SGDLS and CDR2 YYNGEE come from the germline V gene. The CDR3 runs to 16 residues. The ends lost 3 bases at V and 4 bases at J; junction bases unmatched: 6. This chain's CDR3 is CASSAGLAGEAYEQYF. The CDR3, as DNA: TGTGCCAGCAGCGCGGGACTAGCGGGAGAGGCTTACGAGCAGTACTTC. Supplemented by reference TRBV9 and TRBJ2-7, the full variable domain reads DSGVTQTPKHLITATGQRVTLRCSPRSGDLSVYWYQQSLDQGLQFLIQYYNGEERAKGNILERFSAQQFPDLHSELNLSSLELGDSALYFCASSAGLAGEAYEQYFGPGTRLTVT.

The V and J genes are TRBV28 and TRBJ1-5; the D gene is possibly TRBD1 (6 bases). The CDR3 is 14 amino acids. CDR1 is MDHEN, CDR2 SYDVKM, per germline. Trimming pared 8 bases from V and 7 bases from J, leaving 18 bases between. The CDR3 is CASLGAGAGQPQHF. Written as DNA, the CDR3 is TGTGCCAGCTTGGGGGCGGGGGCTGGGCAGCCCCAGCATTTT.

The chain employs TRBV5-4 and TRBJ2-1, with 8 bases matching TRBD2. The CDR3 consists of 16 residues. Germline V gene lookup returns CDR1 SGHNT and CDR2 YYREEE (reference sequence). The trim removed 3 bases at V and 1 base at J, leaving 6 bases unmatched. CDR3 coding DNA: TGTGCCAGCAGCTCCCAAAGCGGGGGTTCCTACAATGAGCAGTTCTTC. Amino acids: CASSSQSGGSYNEQFF.

CDR3 protein: CASSEYAGEQYF. The CDR3 DNA sequence: TGTGCCAGCAGTGAGTACGCCGGCGAGCAGTACTTC. This chain joins TRBV6-1 and TRBJ2-7, with D hard to call. CDR3 length: 12 residues. The germline gives CDR1 MNHNS, CDR2 SASEGT. With 3 bases removed from V and 6 bases from J, the gap between germline ends came to 9 bases.

The chain has TRBV5-1 and TRBJ1-5; D uncertain. The ends were cut back, 0 bases at V and 0 bases at J, with 7 bases in the middle. The CDR3 extends over 15 amino acids. Germline values: CDR1 SGHRS, CDR2 YFSETQ. The CDR3 loop is CASSLGGSSNQPQHF. CDR3 coding DNA: TGCGCCAGCAGCTTGGGGGGATCTAGCAATCAGCCCCAGCATTTT.

The gene calls are TRBV7-8 and TRBJ1-5; D not certain. V dropped 3 bases and J dropped 3 bases, with 9 bases sitting between them. This CDR3 comprises 14 residues. The germline V gene has CDR1 SGHVS and CDR2 FQNEAQ. The chain's CDR3 is CASSFGGINQPQHF. CDR3 DNA: TGTGCCAGCAGCTTCGGCGGAATCAATCAGCCCCAGCATTTT.

In this sample, this clone turned up once. The chain employs TRBV5-1 and TRBJ2-3; a possible D gene is TRBD1 (5 bases). Germline assignment: CDR1 SGHRS and CDR2 YFSETQ. The CDR3 length is 16 residues. Trimming shortened V by 2 bases and J by 2 bases, and 15 bases separated the two germline ends. The CDR3 reads CASSFGLVGATDTQYF. As DNA, the CDR3 is TGCGCCAGCAGCTTTGGCCTGGTAGGGGCCACAGATACGCAGTATTTT.

The chain employs TRBV28 and TRBJ2-1; 9 bases map to TRBD2. With 7 bases clipped from V and 7 bases from J, the junction kept 5 bases outside the gene matches. The V gene's germline CDR1 is MDHEN and CDR2 SYDVKM. The CDR3 is made up of 13 amino acids. The CDR3 sequence: CASMGLARNEQFF. CDR3 nucleotide sequence: TGTGCCAGCATGGGACTAGCTCGTAATGAGCAGTTCTTC.

This chain joins TRBV29-1 and TRBJ2-5; TRBD2 aligns across 10 bases. The last part of the DNA fits TRBJ2-7 better; the J call may be wrong. Germline V gives CDR1 SQVTM, CDR2 ANQGSEA. The CDR3 is made up of 14 amino acids. CDR3: CSVESGTSAYEQYF. The CDR3 DNA reads TGCAGCGTTGAGTCCGGGACTAGCGCCTACGAGCAGTACTTC.

The V gene is TRBV6-1, the J gene TRBJ2-6; TRBD1 might be the D (5 bases). Germline V gives CDR1 MNHNS, CDR2 SASEGT. V was cut by 3 bases and J by 1 base, with 7 bases left in between. The CDR3 is made up of 15 amino acids. Written as DNA, the CDR3 is TGTGCCAGCAGTGACTCAGGGTCTGGGGCCAACGTCCTGACTTTC. Translated, it gives CASSDSGSGANVLTF.

The chain combines TRBV7-1 with TRBJ2-7; the D call may be TRBD1 or TRBD2 (5 bases each). TRBV7-1 is an open reading frame, and its role is uncertain. The CDR3 consists of 15 residues. Trimming took 5 bases from V and 3 from J, leaving 17 bases between them. The CDR3 is CASSPAPGRNYEQYF. The CDR3 bases are TGTGCCAGCAGCCCCGCCCCGGGACGTAACTACGAGCAGTACTTC.

This clone was recorded only once. J is TRBJ1-2 and V is TRBV2; no definite D call. Trimming stripped 0 bases from V and 0 bases from J, with 11 bases between. Per germline, CDR1 SNHLY and CDR2 FYNNEI. This CDR3 is built from 16 residues. CDR3 nucleotides: TGTGCCAGCAGTGAAGCCCAGGCCGTAGCTAACTATGGCTACACCTTC. Translating it yields CASSEAQAVANYGYTF. The full variable domain, with the rest looked up from reference TRBV2 and TRBJ1-2, is EPEVTQTPSHQVTQMGQEVILRCVPISNHLYFYWYRQILGQKVEFLVSFYNNEISEKSEIFDDQFSVERPDGSNFTLKIRSTKLEDSAMYFCASSEAQAVANYGYTFGSGTRLTVV.

The chain uses TRBV28 and TRBJ2-7; the D gene is possibly TRBD2 (6 bases). The V gene's germline CDR1 is MDHEN and CDR2 SYDVKM. Trimming took off 10 bases at V and 4 bases at J, with 20 bases between the two ends. The CDR3 totals 14 residues. The CDR3 region has the DNA TGTGCCACCTCATTTGTGCGGGGAATTTACGAGCAGTACTTC. Its protein product is CATSFVRGIYEQYF.

The chain carries TRBV6-5 and TRBJ2-7; D not certain. V shed 8 bases and J shed 2 bases, with 7 bases lying between them. The CDR3 contains 11 residues. Germline CDR1 and CDR2: MNHEY and SVGAGI. The CDR3 DNA reads TGTGCCAGCTCATCGGCCTACGAGCAGTACTTC. This gives the protein CASSSAYEQYF.